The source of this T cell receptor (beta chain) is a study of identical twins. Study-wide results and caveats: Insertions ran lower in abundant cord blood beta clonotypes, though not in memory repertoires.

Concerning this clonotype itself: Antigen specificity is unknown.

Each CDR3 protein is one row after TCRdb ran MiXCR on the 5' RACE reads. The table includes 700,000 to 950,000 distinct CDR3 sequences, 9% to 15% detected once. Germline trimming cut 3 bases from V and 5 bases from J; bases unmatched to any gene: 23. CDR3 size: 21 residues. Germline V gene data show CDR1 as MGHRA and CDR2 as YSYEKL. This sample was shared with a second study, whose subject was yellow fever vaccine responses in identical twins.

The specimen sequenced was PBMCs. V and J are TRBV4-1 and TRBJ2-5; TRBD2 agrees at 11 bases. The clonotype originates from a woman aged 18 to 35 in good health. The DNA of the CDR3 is TGCGCCAGCAGCCATCCGGGACTAGCGGACAATCAGCGCTTTCGATTGGAGACCCAGTACTTC. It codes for CASSHPGLADNQRFRLETQYF.